This TCR beta chain is drawn from a study of cytotoxic CD8 clonotypes in ibrutinib-treated CLL. Across the whole study: Researchers reported 11 relapsed/refractory and 15 treatment-naive patients, 17 to 18 of them IGHV unmutated.

Study outcomes and limitations: Baseline levels of clonality went above those of age-matched healthy donors and moved with circulating CD8+ T-cell counts. The clonality rise at ibrutinib response reflected private clonotype expansion. Clonality rose at ibrutinib response, held steady in sustained remission, and fell toward baseline at progression.

Data came from immunoSEQ multiplex PCR; TCRdb stores just in-frame clones and leaves some out. This table holds 300,000 to 400,000 clones, 67% found once. Note on this clone: What it binds is unknown.

The receptor was derived from a human donor with chronic lymphocytic leukemia. Sequenced here: PBMCs, sampled after 36 months of ibrutinib treatment.

The CDR3 region has the DNA TGTGCCAGCTCACCACCGTTCGGGGAGCAGTACTTC. It yields the protein CASSPPFGEQYF. The rearrangement links TRBV18 to TRBJ2-7, with unresolved D. The length of the CDR3 is 12 residues. Germline lookup yields CDR1 KGHSH and CDR2 LQKENI. V was pared by 0 bases and J by 7 bases, with 7 bases between.